The present TCR beta chain was sequenced within a study of radiotherapy plus CTLA-4 blockade in lung cancer. In the study overall: The study recorded objective responses in roughly 20% of patients and disease control in approximately 29%.

The table came from immunoSEQ multiplex PCR; TCRdb's copy has only in-frame clones and leaves some out. This sample carries under 65,000 clones, roughly 77% of them seen once, and the ten largest clones take 7.5% to 9.5%. Alongside CTLA-4 blockade with ipilimumab, patients with chemo-refractory metastatic non-small-cell lung cancer received focal radiation. The CDR3 totals 17 residues. V shed 4 bases and J shed 2 bases, with 19 bases lying between them. In germline, CDR1 is SGHRS, CDR2 YFSETQ. The sequences come from peripheral blood, collected from a patient treated with radiotherapy plus ipilimumab. J is TRBJ2-1 and V is TRBV5-1, with a weak D call TRBD2 (6 bases). The receptor was isolated from a human donor with non-small cell lung cancer who had a complete response to radiotherapy plus ipilimumab. The CDR3 protein is CASSPTSGGSPYNEQFF. In nucleotides, the CDR3 is TGCGCCAGCAGCCCCACCTCCGGAGGGAGTCCCTACAATGAGCAGTTCTTC.